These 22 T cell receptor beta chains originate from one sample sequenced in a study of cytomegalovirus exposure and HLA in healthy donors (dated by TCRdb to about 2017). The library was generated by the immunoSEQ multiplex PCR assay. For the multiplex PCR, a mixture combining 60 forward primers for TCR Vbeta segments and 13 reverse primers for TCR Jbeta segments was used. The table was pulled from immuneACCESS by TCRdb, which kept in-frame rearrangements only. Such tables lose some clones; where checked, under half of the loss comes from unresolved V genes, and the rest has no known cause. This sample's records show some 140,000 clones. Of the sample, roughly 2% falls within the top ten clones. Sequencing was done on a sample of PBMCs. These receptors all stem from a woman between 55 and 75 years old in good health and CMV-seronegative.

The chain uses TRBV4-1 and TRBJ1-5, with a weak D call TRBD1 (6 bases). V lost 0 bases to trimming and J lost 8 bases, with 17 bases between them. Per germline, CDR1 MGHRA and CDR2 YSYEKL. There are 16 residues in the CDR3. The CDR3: CASSQDIGTGFEPQHF. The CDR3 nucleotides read TGCGCCAGCAGCCAAGATATCGGTACAGGGTTTGAGCCCCAGCATTTT.

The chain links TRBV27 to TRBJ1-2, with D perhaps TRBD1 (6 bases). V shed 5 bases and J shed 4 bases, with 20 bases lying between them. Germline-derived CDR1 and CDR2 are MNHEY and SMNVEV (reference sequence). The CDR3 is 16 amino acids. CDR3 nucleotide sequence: TGTGCCAGCAGTAGAATCGACGAGGGACACCGCTATGGCTACACCTTC. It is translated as CASSRIDEGHRYGYTF.

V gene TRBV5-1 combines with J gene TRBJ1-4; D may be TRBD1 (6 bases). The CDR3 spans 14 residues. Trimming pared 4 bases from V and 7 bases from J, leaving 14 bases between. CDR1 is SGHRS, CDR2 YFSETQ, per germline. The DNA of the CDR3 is TGCGCCAGCAGCACCGGACAGTTATCTGAAAAACTGTTTTTT. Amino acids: CASSTGQLSEKLFF.

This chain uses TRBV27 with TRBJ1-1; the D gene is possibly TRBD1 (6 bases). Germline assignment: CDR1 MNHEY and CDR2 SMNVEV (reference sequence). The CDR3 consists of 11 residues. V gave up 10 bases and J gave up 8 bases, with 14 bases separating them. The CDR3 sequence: CATRRGAEAFF. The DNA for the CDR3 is TGTGCCACGAGGCGGGGGGCCGAAGCTTTCTTT.

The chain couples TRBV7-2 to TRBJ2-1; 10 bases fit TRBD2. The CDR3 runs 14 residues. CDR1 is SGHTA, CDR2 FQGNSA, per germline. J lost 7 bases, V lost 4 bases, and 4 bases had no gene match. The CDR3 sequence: CASSSSGRANEQFF. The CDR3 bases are TGTGCCAGCAGCTCCAGCGGGAGGGCGAATGAGCAGTTCTTC.

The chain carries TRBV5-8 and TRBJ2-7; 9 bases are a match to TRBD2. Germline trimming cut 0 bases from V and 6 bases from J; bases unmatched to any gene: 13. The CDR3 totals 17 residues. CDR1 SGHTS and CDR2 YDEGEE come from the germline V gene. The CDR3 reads CASSLEVSGRRFVEQYF. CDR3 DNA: TGTGCCAGCAGCTTGGAGGTTAGCGGGAGACGGTTTGTCGAGCAGTACTTC.

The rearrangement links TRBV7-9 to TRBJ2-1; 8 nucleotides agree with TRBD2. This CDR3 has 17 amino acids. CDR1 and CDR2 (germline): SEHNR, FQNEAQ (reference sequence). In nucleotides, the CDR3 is TGTGCTACCCCGCCCGGGGGGGGAGAGAGCTCCTACAATGAGCAGTTCTTC. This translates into CATPPGGGESSYNEQFF.

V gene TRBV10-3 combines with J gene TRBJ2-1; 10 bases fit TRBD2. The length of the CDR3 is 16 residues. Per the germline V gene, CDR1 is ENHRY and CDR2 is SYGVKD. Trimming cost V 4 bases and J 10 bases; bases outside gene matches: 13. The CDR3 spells CAISGIRERGGIEQFF. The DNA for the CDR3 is TGTGCCATCAGTGGAATACGGGAGCGGGGGGGCATAGAGCAGTTCTTC.

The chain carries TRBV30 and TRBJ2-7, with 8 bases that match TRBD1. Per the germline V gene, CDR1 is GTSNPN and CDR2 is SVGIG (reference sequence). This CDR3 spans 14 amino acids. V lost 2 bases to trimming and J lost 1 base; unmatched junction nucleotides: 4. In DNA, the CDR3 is TGTGCCTGGAGTAGAGGACAGGGATCCTACGAGCAGTACTTC. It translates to CAWSRGQGSYEQYF.

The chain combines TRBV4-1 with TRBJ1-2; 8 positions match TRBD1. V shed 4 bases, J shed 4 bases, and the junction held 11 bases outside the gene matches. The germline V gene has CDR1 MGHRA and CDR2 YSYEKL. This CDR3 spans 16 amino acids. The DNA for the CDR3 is TGCGCCAGCAGCCGTTTAGGGACAGGAAAAATCTATGGCTACACCTTC. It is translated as CASSRLGTGKIYGYTF.

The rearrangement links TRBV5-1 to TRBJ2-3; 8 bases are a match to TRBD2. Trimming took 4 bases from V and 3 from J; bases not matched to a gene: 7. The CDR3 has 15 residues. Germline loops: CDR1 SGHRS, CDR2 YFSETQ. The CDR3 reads CASSPRGGGTDTQYF. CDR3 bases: TGCGCCAGCAGCCCCCGGGGGGGCGGGACAGATACGCAGTATTTT. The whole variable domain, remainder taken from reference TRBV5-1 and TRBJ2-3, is KAGVTQTPRYLIKTRGQQVTLSCSPISGHRSVSWYQQTPGQGLQFLFEYFSETQRNKGNFPGRFSGRQFSNSRSEMNVSTLELGDSALYLCASSPRGGGTDTQYFGPGTRLTVL.

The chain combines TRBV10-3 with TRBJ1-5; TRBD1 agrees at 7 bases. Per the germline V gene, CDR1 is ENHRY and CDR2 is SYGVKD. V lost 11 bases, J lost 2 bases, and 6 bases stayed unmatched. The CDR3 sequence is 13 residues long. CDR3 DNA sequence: TGTGCCGCCGGGACAGAAGGCAATCAGCCCCAGCATTTT. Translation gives CAAGTEGNQPQHF.

The CDR3 bases are TGTGCCAGCAGTGAACCCAGGACAGGGGGAGAGACCCAGTACTTC. It specifies CASSEPRTGGETQYF. This rearrangement joins TRBV25-1 to TRBJ2-5; 10 bases are a match to TRBD1. This CDR3 is 15 amino acids long. J gave up 4 bases and V 2 bases, and 4 bases lay outside the gene matches. Germline-derived CDR1 and CDR2 are MGHDK and SYGVNS.

The CDR3 loop is CASSSTRGNLNNEQFF. The CDR3 DNA is TGTGCCAGCAGCTCTACAAGGGGGAACCTTAACAATGAGCAGTTCTTC. This chain links TRBV5-6 with TRBJ2-1; D is possibly TRBD1 (6 bases). CDR1 is SGHDT and CDR2 is YYEEEE in the germline V gene. CDR3 size: 16 residues. V was clipped by 3 bases and J by 5 bases, with 18 bases between them. Drawing the rest from reference TRBV5-6 and TRBJ2-1, the complete variable domain is DAGVTQSPTHLIKTRGQQVTLRCSPKSGHDTVSWYQQALGQGPQFIFQYYEEEERQRGNFPDRFSGHQFPNYSSELNVNALLLGDSALYLCASSSTRGNLNNEQFFGPGTRLTVL.

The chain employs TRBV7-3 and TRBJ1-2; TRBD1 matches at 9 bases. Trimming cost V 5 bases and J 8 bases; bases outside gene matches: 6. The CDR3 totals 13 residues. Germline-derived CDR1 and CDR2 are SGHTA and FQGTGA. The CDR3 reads CASSVGQGRGYTF. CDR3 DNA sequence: TGTGCCAGCAGCGTCGGACAGGGGCGCGGCTACACCTTC.

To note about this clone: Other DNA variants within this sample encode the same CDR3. CDR3 sequence reads: CASSVQATNTEAFF. The CDR3 nucleotides read TGTGCCAGTAGTGTACAGGCTACGAACACTGAAGCTTTCTTT. The gene calls are TRBV19 and TRBJ1-1, with a weak D call TRBD1 (5 bases). CDR1 is LNHDA and CDR2 is SQIVND in the germline V gene (reference sequence). Trimming stripped 5 bases from V and 1 base from J, with 11 bases between. This CDR3 is 14 amino acids long.

CDR3 coding DNA: TGTGCCAGCAGCTTGGAGGGGGTCGTCACTGAAGCTTTCTTT. Protein sequence: CASSLEGVVTEAFF. The V call is TRBV5-4, the J call TRBJ1-1; possibly TRBD1 for D (6 bases). The V end lost 0 bases, the J end lost 4 bases, and 10 bases lay between the germline ends. Looked up from germline, CDR1 is SGHNT and CDR2 is YYREEE (reference sequence). The CDR3 is made up of 14 amino acids. Based on the CDR3 plus reference TRBV5-4 and TRBJ1-1, the full variable domain is ETGVTQSPTHLIKTRGQQVTLRCSSQSGHNTVSWYQQALGQGPQFIFQYYREEENGRGNFPPRFSGLQFPNYSSELNVNALELDDSALYLCASSLEGVVTEAFFGQGTRLTVV.

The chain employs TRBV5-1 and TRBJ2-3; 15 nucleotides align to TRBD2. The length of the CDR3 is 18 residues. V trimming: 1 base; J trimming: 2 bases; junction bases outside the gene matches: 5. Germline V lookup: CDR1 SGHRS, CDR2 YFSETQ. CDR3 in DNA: TGCGCCAGCAGCTTGCTTGGGACTAGCGGGAGGTCCACAGATACGCAGTATTTT. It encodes CASSLLGTSGRSTDTQYF.

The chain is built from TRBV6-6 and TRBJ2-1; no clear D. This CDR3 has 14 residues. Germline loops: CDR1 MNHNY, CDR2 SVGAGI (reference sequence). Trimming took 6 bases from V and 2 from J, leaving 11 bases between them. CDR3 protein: CASSSTVTYNEQFF. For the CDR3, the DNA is TGTGCCAGCAGCTCTACGGTCACCTACAATGAGCAGTTCTTC.

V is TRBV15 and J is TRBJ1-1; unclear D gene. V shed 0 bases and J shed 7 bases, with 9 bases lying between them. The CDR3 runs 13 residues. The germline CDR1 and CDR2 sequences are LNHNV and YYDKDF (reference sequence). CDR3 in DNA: TGTGCCACCAGCAGAGATCGGTCATTTGAAGCTTTCTTT. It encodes CATSRDRSFEAFF.

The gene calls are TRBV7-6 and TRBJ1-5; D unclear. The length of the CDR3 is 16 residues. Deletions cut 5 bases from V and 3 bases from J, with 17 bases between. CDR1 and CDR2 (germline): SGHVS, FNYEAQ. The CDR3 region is CASSHPVYRFNQPQHF. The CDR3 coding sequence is TGTGCCAGCAGCCACCCGGTTTACAGATTCAATCAGCCCCAGCATTTT. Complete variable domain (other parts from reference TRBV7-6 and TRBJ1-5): GAGVSQSPRYKVTKRGQDVALRCDPISGHVSLYWYRQALGQGPEFLTYFNYEAQQDKSGLPNDRFSAERPEGSISTLTIQRTEQRDSAMYRCASSHPVYRFNQPQHFGDGTRLSIL.

In nucleotides, the CDR3 is TGTGCCAGCAGCTTAGGTGCAGGGGTGACTGAAGCTTTCTTT. It yields the protein CASSLGAGVTEAFF. This sequence joins TRBV7-9 and TRBJ1-1, with D maybe TRBD1 (6 bases). CDR3 length equals 14 residues. V lost 1 base and J 5 bases, leaving 11 bases between the germline ends. The germline CDR1 and CDR2 sequences are SEHNR and FQNEAQ (reference sequence).